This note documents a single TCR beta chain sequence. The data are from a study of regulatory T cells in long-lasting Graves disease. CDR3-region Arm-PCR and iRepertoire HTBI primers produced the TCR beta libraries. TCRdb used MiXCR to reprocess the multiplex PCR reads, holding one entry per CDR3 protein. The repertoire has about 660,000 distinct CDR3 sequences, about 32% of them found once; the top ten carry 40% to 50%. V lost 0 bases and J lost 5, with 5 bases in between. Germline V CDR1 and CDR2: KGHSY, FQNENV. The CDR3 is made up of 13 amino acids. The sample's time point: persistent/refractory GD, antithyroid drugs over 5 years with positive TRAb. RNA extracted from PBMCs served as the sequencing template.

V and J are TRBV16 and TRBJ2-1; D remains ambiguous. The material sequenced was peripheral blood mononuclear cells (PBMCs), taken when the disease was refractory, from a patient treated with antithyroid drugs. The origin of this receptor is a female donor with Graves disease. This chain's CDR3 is CASSQSRNNEQFF. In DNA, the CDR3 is TGTGCCAGCAGCCAATCGAGGAACAATGAGCAGTTCTTC.